The text below deals with one TCR beta chain. Its target is not known. The CDR3 contains 20 residues. Germline V gene sequence: CDR1 SGHNT, CDR2 YYREEE (reference sequence). The ends lost 5 bases at V and 4 bases at J; junction bases unmatched: 21. Controls had myeloablative marrow grafts with methotrexate and calcineurin inhibitor, sampled at 1 year. Data came from immunoSEQ multiplex PCR; TCRdb stores just in-frame clones and leaves some out. The top ten clones hold 4% to 4.5% of a sample with approximately 9,300 clones, 70% to 90% of them seen once. The data were taken from a study of T cells after posttransplantation cyclophosphamide. The study's findings and limits: Tissue-infiltrating T cells from skin or gut overlapped little with blood T cells. TRB clonality was highly associated with recipient CMV seropositivity and reactivation.

The input for sequencing was PBMCs, taken around 440 days after allogeneic stem cell transplant with calcineurin inhibitor and methotrexate. The chain joins TRBV5-4 to TRBJ2-6; 7 positions agree with TRBD1. The TCR was taken from a male patient between 50 and 60 years old who received an allogeneic stem cell transplant from an unrelated donor, was CMV-positive, and had chronic GVHD only. Some T cells may trace back to the graft donor. For the CDR3, the DNA is TGTGCCAGCAGGGGGGATAAGGGGGCGAATGGTGGTCGCGGGGCCAACGTCCTGACTTTC. Its protein product is CASRGDKGANGGRGANVLTF.